What follows describes a single T cell receptor (beta chain). Its specificity is unknown. In each case, RNA was isolated and then reverse transcribed into cDNA as the sequencing template. Clones were read by immunoSEQ multiplex PCR, and TCRdb kept only the in-frame ones, dropping some. Among 120,000 or so clones listed, about 59% were seen once. The CDR3 spans 14 residues. Germline CDR1 is MNHEY and CDR2 is SMNVEV (reference sequence). V shed 9 bases and J shed 1 base, with 16 bases lying between them. Described treatment: oral pan-JAK inhibitor, 5-10 mg twice daily. Lesional scalp tissue (obtained by punch biopsy) and peripheral blood were collected from alopecia areata patients. This specimen comes from a study of CD8+ T cells in alopecia areata. Background on the study: Treated patients swallowed 5 to 10 mg of oral tofacitinib twice daily.

Study-wide points: In lesional scalp, particularly from alopecia totalis/universalis, clonality was higher than in normal scalp.

Sequenced material: CD4+ T cells sorted from blood, taken at week 4, from a patient treated with tofacitinib. The origin of this receptor is a human donor with alopecia areata. The chain carries TRBV27 and TRBJ2-7; possible D gene TRBD1, 6 bases. CDR3 amino acids: CARTSWTDSYEQYF. In DNA, the CDR3 is TGTGCCAGGACGTCCTGGACAGATTCCTACGAGCAGTACTTC.